The sequence of this T cell receptor beta chain was determined in a study of Ad26.COV2.S vaccination and SARS-CoV-2 variants. Treatment here: around 19 received Ad26.COV2.S at low or high dose, single or two shots; about 5 received placebo; per-sample allocation not given. Collection of samples fell on day 63 after the first vaccine or placebo injection. The shot given was an Ad26 vector that makes Wuhan-strain SARS-CoV-2 spike. Clones were read by immunoSEQ multiplex PCR, and TCRdb kept only the in-frame ones, dropping some. This sample has about 330,000 clones; roughly 90% occur once, and the top ten carry roughly 6%. Remarks on this clone: The antigen remains unidentified.

Overall study results and limits: It is possible that the TCR breadth and depth analyses underestimated the total T cell responses. Placebo recipients showed lower spike-specific TCR breadth than vaccinees.

The CDR3 totals 14 residues. Trimming removed 5 bases at V and 1 base at J, with 11 bases between. From germline, CDR1 is MNHEY and CDR2 SVGAGI. This clonotype was sampled from a person aged 18-60 years who received the Ad26.COV2.S COVID-19 vaccine or a placebo. The V gene is TRBV6-5, the J gene TRBJ1-2; maybe TRBD1 (6 bases). The specimen comprised peripheral blood, sampled in a trial of Ad26.COV2.S vaccine versus placebo. The DNA of the CDR3 is TGTGCCAGCAGTAACAGGGAAGATAACTATGGCTACACCTTC. It yields the protein CASSNREDNYGYTF.